The rows below give T cell receptor beta chains drawn from one sample of a study of blood T cell repertoires in COVID-19. The repertoire was sequenced with immunoSEQ multiplex PCR; TCRdb's copy has only in-frame clones and lacks some. The profile shows a few hundred thousand clones, around 89% of them singletons. The specimen was peripheral blood. All receptors derive from a woman aged 45 to 65 with active or convalescent COVID-19. CDR3s include the opening cysteine and the closing phenylalanine or tryptophan.

V gene: TRBV6-6; J gene: TRBJ2-5; CDR3 protein: CASRGQVQETQYF
V gene: TRBV11-2; J gene: TRBJ2-7; CDR3 protein: CASSAGLHTYEQYF
V gene: TRBV29-1; J gene: TRBJ2-1; CDR3 protein: CSVEDSTRSEQFF
V gene: TRBV27; J gene: TRBJ2-7; CDR3 protein: CASSSTGVGSYEQYF
V gene: TRBV28; J gene: TRBJ1-2; CDR3 protein: CASSFSSPGKEGYTF
V gene: TRBV7-2; J gene: TRBJ2-7; CDR3 protein: CASSAEPGYLYEQYF
V gene: TRBV4-1; J gene: TRBJ2-3; CDR3 protein: CASSLERGGSTDTQYF
V gene: TRBV7-9; J gene: TRBJ1-6; CDR3 protein: CASSLAPLKNLHF
V gene: TRBV7-9; J gene: TRBJ2-2; CDR3 protein: CASSFFPGQSNTGELFF
V gene: TRBV6-5; J gene: TRBJ1-2; CDR3 protein: CASSTTGLGGYTF
V gene: TRBV29-1; J gene: TRBJ2-3; CDR3 protein: CSVLGTGGTSGSTDTQYF
V gene: TRBV6-6; J gene: TRBJ1-2; CDR3 protein: CASSPNDREGNGYTF
V gene: TRBV9; J gene: TRBJ1-5; CDR3 protein: CASSVGTLDQPQHF
V gene: TRBV5-8; J gene: TRBJ1-6; CDR3 protein: CASSPRGLRGSPLHF
V gene: TRBV20-1; J gene: TRBJ2-1; CDR3 protein: CSASLRGGAYNEQFF
V gene: TRBV4-3; J gene: TRBJ1-6; CDR3 protein: CASSQDRGYNSPLHF
V gene: TRBV11-2; J gene: TRBJ2-7; CDR3 protein: CASSPAGGLRDGYEQYF
V gene: TRBV12-5; J gene: TRBJ1-1; CDR3 protein: CASGLVLANTEAFF
V gene: TRBV6-2/TRBV6-3; J gene: TRBJ1-1; CDR3 protein: CASSFSVQTGPTEAFF
V gene: TRBV6-2/TRBV6-3; J gene: TRBJ2-3; CDR3 protein: CASSSPLLAGGHTDTQYF
V gene: TRBV5-4; J gene: TRBJ2-1; CDR3 protein: CASSKEGLAGFNEQFF
V gene: TRBV7-3; J gene: TRBJ2-1; CDR3 protein: CASSLAPHTGRRRNEQFF
V gene: TRBV7-2; J gene: TRBJ2-7; CDR3 protein: CASSSIRQGYEQYF
V gene: TRBV10-2; J gene: TRBJ1-1; CDR3 protein: CASSVDRLNTEAFF
V gene: TRBV6-2/TRBV6-3; J gene: TRBJ2-1; CDR3 protein: CASSYPQGAGGTSEQFF
V gene: TRBV3-1/TRBV3-2; J gene: TRBJ1-1; CDR3 protein: CASSPPSRWAGTEAFF
V gene: TRBV30; J gene: TRBJ2-3; CDR3 protein: CAWETGGTDTQYF
V gene: TRBV7-2; J gene: TRBJ2-1; CDR3 protein: CASSPETSGTNYNEQFF
V gene: TRBV30; J gene: TRBJ2-7; CDR3 protein: CAWSPGYEQYF
V gene: TRBV5-6; J gene: TRBJ1-2; CDR3 protein: CASSKLDQGALAGYTF
V gene: TRBV5-1; J gene: TRBJ1-1; CDR3 protein: CASSLRGLNTEAFF
V gene: TRBV7-2; J gene: TRBJ2-7; CDR3 protein: CASSLEGPGMGEQYF
V gene: TRBV27; J gene: TRBJ1-2; CDR3 protein: CASSPAGFYGYTF
V gene: TRBV11-3; J gene: TRBJ2-2; CDR3 protein: CASSLDGQGFTGELFF
V gene: TRBV30; J gene: TRBJ1-1; CDR3 protein: CAWDARLNTEAFF
V gene: TRBV20-1; J gene: TRBJ1-2; CDR3 protein: CSAIKGSGYTF
V gene: TRBV4-3; J gene: TRBJ2-3; CDR3 protein: CASSQDLGNTQYF
V gene: TRBV10-3; J gene: TRBJ2-7; CDR3 protein: CAISEWDRGRSYEQYF
V gene: TRBV18; J gene: TRBJ1-1; CDR3 protein: CASSRQGYSTEAFF
V gene: TRBV27; J gene: TRBJ2-6; CDR3 protein: CASSPGTGGSGANVLTF
V gene: TRBV7-9; J gene: TRBJ2-6; CDR3 protein: CASSSETLAGANVLTF
V gene: TRBV29-1; J gene: TRBJ2-2; CDR3 protein: CSVHREGTGELFF
V gene: TRBV7-2; J gene: TRBJ1-1; CDR3 protein: CASSWQGTRSTEAFF
V gene: TRBV7-2; J gene: TRBJ1-1; CDR3 protein: CASSGRTGWDTEAFF
V gene: TRBV7-2; J gene: TRBJ1-1; CDR3 protein: CASSQDRPNTEAFF
V gene: TRBV28; J gene: TRBJ2-1; CDR3 protein: CASSVRQGPGDEQFF
V gene: TRBV28; J gene: TRBJ1-2; CDR3 protein: CASSPSKTGNGYTF
V gene: TRBV6-5; J gene: TRBJ2-1; CDR3 protein: CASSPSGGGIYEQFF
V gene: TRBV2; J gene: TRBJ1-3; CDR3 protein: CASSEEVGISGNTIYF
V gene: TRBV7-9; J gene: TRBJ1-2; CDR3 protein: CASSFGQGDYGYTF
V gene: TRBV28; J gene: TRBJ1-2; CDR3 protein: CASRGDRAYGYTF
V gene: TRBV4-3; J gene: TRBJ1-2; CDR3 protein: CASSQDSGSYGYTF